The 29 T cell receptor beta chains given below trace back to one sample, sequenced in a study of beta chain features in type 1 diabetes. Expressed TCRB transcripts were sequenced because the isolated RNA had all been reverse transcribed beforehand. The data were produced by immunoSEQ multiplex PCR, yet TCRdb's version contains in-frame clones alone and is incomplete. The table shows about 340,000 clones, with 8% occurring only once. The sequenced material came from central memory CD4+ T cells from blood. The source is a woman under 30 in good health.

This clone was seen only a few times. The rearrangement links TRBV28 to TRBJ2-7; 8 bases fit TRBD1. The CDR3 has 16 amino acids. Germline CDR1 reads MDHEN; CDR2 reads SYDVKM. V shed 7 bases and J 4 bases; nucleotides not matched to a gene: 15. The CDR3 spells CASTEWGQAGAYEQYF. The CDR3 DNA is TGTGCCAGCACTGAATGGGGACAGGCAGGAGCATACGAGCAGTACTTC.

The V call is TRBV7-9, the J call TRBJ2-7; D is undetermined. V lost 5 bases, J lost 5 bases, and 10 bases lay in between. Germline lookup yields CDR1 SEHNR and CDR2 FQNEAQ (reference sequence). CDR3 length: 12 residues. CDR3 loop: CASSHENNEQYF. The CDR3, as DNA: TGTGCCAGCAGCCATGAGAATAACGAGCAGTACTTC.

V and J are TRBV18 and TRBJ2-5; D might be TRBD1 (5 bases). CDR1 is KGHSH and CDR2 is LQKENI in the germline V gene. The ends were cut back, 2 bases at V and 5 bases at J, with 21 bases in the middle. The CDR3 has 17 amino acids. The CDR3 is CASSPSVVAGAGETQYF. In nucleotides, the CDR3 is TGTGCCAGCTCACCATCGGTCGTTGCTGGGGCAGGGGAGACCCAGTACTTC.

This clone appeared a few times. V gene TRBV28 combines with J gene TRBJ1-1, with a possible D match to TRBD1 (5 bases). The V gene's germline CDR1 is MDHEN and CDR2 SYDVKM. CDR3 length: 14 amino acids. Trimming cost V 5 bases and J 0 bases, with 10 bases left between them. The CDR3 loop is CASSTGTMNTEAFF. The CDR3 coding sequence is TGTGCCAGCAGTACAGGAACCATGAACACTGAAGCTTTCTTT.

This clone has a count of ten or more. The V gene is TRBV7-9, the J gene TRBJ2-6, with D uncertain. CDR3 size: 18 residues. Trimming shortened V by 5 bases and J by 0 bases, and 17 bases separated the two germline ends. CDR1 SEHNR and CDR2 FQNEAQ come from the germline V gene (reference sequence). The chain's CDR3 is CASSPTREGYSGANVLTF. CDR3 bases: TGTGCCAGCAGCCCCACCCGAGAAGGGTACTCTGGGGCCAACGTCCTGACTTTC. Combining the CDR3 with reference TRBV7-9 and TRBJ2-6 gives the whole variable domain DTGVSQNPRHKITKRGQNVTFRCDPISEHNRLYWYRQTLGQGPEFLTYFQNEAQLEKSRLLSDRFSAERPKGSFSTLEIQRTEQGDSAMYLCASSPTREGYSGANVLTFGAGSRLTVL.

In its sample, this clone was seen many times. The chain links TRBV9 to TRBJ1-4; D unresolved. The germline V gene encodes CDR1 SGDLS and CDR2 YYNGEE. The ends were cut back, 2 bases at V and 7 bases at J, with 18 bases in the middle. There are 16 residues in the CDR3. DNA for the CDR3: TGTGCCAGCAGCGTTTATCAGCCCCTAGGAAGTGAAAAACTGTTTTTT. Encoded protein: CASSVYQPLGSEKLFF.

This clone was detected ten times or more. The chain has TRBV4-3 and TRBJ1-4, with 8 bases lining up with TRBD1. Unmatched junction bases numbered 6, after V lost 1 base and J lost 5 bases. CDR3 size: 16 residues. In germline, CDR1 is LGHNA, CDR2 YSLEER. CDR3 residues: CASSQAAQGVNEKLFF. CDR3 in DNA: TGCGCCAGCAGCCAAGCCGCACAGGGGGTAAATGAAAAACTGTTTTTT.

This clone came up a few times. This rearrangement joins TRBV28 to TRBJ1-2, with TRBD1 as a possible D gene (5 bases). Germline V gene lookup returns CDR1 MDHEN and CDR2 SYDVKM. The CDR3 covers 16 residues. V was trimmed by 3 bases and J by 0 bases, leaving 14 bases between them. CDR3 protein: CASSFTGGGTNYGYTF. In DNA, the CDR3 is TGTGCCAGCAGTTTCACCGGGGGAGGAACTAACTATGGCTACACCTTC.

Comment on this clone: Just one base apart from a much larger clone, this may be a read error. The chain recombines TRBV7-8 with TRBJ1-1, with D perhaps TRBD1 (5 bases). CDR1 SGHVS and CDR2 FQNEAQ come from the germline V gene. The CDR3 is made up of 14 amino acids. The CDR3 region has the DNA TGTGCCGGCAGCTTAGGCCAGGGTAACACTGAAGCTTTCTTT. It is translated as CAGSLGQGNTEAFF.

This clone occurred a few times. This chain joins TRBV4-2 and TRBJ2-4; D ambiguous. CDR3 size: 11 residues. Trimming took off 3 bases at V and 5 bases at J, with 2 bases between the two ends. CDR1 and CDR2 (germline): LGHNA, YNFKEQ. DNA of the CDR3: TGTGCCAGCAGCCAGGAAAACATTCAGTACTTC. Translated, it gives CASSQENIQYF.

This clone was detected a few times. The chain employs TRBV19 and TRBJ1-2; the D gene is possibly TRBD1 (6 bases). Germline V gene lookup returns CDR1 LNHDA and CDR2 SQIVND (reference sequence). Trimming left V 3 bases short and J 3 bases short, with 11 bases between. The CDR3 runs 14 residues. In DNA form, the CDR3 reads TGTGCCAGTAGTATCCACAGGGCCGACTATGGCTACACCTTC. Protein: CASSIHRADYGYTF.

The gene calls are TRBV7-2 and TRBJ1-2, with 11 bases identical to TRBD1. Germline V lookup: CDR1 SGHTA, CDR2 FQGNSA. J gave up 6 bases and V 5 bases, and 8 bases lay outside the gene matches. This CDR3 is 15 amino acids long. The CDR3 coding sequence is TGTGCCAGCAGCGCAGGGACAGGGGGTTTCGATGGCTACACCTTC. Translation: CASSAGTGGFDGYTF.

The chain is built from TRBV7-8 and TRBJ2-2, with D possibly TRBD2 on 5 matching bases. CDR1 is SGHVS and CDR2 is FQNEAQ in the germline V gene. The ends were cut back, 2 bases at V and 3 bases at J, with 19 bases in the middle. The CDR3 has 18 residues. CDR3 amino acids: CASSLQAAAMTHTGELFF. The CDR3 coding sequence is TGTGCCAGCAGCTTACAGGCAGCGGCGATGACACACACCGGGGAGCTGTTTTTT.

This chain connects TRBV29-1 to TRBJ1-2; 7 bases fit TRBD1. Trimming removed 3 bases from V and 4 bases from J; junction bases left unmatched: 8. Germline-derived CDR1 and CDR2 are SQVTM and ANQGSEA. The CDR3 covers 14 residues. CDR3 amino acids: CSVDDIYRGYGYTF. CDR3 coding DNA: TGCAGCGTTGACGACATCTACAGGGGCTATGGCTACACCTTC.

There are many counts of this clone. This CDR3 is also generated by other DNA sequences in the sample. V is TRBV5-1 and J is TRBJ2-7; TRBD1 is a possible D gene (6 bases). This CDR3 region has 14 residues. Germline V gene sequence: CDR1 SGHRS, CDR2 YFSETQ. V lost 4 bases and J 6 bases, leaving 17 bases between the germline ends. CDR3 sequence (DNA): TGCGCCAGCAGCCAGCAACAGGGCTCAGGCGAGCAGTACTTC. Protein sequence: CASSQQQGSGEQYF.

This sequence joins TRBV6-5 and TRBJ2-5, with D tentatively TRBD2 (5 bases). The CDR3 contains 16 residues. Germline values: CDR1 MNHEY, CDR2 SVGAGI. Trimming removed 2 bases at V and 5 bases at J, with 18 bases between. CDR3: CASSYGRNGVGETQYF. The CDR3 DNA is TGTGCCAGCAGTTACGGGAGAAACGGGGTGGGGGAGACCCAGTACTTC.

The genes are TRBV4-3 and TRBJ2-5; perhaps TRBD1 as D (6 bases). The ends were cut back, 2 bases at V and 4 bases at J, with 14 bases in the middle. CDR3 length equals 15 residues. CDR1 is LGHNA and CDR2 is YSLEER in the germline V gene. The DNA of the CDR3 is TGCGCCAGCAGCCAAAACAGGGAGTCGTTAGAGACCCAGTACTTC. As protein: CASSQNRESLETQYF.

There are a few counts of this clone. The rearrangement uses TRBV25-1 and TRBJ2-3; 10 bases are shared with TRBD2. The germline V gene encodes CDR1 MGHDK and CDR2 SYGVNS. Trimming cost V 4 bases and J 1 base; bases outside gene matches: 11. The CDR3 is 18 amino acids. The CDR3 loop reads CASSGPTSGKLGTDTQYF. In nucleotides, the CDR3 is TGTGCCAGCAGTGGCCCAACTAGCGGGAAACTGGGCACAGATACGCAGTATTTT.

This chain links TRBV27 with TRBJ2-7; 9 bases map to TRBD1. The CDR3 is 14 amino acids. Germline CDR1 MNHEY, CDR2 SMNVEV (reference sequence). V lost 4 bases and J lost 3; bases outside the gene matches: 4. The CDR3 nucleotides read TGTGCCAGCAGTTCAGAGACAGGGGGCTACGAGCAGTACTTC. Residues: CASSSETGGYEQYF.

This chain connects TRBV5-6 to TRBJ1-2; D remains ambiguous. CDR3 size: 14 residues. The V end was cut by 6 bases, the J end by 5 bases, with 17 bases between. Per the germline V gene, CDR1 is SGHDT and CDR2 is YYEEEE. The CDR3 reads CASIRRDSKYGYTF. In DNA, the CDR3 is TGTGCCAGCATCAGACGGGATTCAAAGTATGGCTACACCTTC.

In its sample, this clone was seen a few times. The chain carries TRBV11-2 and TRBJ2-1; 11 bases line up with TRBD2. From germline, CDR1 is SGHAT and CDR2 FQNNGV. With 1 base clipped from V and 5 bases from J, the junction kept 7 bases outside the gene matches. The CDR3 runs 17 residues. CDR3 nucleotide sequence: TGTGCCAGCAGCTTAGGTCTACTAGCGGGGGCGCACAATGAGCAGTTCTTC. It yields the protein CASSLGLLAGAHNEQFF.

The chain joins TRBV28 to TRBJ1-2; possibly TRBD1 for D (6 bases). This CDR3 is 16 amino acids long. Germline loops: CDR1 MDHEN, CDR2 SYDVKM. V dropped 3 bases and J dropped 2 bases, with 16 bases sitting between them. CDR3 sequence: CASSFVQGRLNYGYTF. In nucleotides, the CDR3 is TGTGCCAGCAGTTTCGTCCAGGGGAGGCTGAACTATGGCTACACCTTC.

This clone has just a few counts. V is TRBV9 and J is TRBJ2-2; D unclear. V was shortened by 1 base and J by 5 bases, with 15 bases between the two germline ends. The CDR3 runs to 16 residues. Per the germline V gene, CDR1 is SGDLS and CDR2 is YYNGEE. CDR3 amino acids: CASSVLSRPQTGELFF. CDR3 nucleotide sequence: TGTGCCAGCAGCGTATTGAGTCGCCCTCAAACCGGGGAGCTGTTTTTT.

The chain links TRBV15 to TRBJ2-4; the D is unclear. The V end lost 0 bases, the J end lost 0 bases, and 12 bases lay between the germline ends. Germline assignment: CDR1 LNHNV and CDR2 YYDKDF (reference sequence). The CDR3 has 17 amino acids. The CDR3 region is CATSRDDQGIAKNIQYF. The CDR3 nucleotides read TGTGCCACCAGCAGAGATGATCAAGGAATAGCCAAAAACATTCAGTACTTC.

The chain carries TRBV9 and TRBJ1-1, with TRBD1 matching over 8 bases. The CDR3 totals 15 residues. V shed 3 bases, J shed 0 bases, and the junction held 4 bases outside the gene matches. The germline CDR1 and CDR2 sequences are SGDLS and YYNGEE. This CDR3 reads CASSARDRLNTEAFF. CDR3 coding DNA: TGTGCCAGCAGCGCACGGGACAGGCTGAACACTGAAGCTTTCTTT.

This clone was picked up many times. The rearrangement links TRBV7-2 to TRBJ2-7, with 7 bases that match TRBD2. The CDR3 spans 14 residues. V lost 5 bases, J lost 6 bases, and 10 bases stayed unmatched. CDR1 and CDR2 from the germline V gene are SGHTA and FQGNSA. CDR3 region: CASSPSPAGVEQYF. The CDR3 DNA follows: TGTGCCAGCAGCCCGTCCCCGGCGGGAGTCGAGCAGTACTTC.

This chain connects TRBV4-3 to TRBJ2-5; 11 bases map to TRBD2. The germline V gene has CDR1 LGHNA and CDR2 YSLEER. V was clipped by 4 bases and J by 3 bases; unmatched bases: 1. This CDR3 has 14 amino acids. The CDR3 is CASSRLAGKETQYF. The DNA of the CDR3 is TGCGCCAGCAGCCGACTAGCGGGAAAAGAGACCCAGTACTTC.

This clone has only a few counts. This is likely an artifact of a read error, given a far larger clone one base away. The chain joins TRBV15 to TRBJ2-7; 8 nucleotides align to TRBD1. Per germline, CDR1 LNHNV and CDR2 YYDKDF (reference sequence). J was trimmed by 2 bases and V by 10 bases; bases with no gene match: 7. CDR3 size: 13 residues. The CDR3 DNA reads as TGTGCCAGCAGAACAGGGGGACCCTACGAGCAGTACTTC. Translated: CASRTGGPYEQYF. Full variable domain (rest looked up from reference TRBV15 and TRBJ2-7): DAMVIQNPRYQVTQFGKPVTLSCSQTLNHNVMYWYQQKSSQAPKLLFHYYDKDFNNEADTPDNFQSRRPNTSFCFLDIRSPGLGDTAMYLCASRTGGPYEQYFGPGTRLTVT.

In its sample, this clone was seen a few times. The CDR3, as DNA: TGTGCCAGCAGCTTAGGGACAGGATTCAATCAGCCCCAGCATTTT. Amino acids: CASSLGTGFNQPQHF. The chain links TRBV11-2 to TRBJ1-5; 7 bases map to TRBD1. The CDR3 totals 15 residues. The junction had 3 bases not matched to a gene; V was cut back by 1 base and J by 3 bases. Germline assignment: CDR1 SGHAT and CDR2 FQNNGV.